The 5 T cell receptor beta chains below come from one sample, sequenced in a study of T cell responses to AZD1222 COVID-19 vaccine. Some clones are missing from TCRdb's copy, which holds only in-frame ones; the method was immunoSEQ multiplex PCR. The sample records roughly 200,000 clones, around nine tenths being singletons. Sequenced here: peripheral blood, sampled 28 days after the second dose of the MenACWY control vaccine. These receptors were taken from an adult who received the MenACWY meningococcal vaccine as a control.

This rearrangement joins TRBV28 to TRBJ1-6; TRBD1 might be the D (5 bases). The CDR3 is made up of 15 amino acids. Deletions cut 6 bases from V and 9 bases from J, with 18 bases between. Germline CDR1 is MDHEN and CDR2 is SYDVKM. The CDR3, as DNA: TGTGCCAGCAGCTTCGACAGCTTTACCGGTTCACCCCTCCACTTT. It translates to CASSFDSFTGSPLHF. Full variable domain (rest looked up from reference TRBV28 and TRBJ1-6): DVKVTQSSRYLVKRTGEKVFLECVQDMDHENMFWYRQDPGLGLRLIYFSYDVKMKEKGDIPEGYSVSREKKERFSLILESASTNQTSMYLCASSFDSFTGSPLHFGNGTRLTVT.

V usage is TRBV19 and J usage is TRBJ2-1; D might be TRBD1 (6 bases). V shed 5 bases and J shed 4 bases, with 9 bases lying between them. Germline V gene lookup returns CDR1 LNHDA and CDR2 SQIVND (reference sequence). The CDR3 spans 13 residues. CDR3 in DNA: TGTGCCAGTAGTCTTGGACAGTACAATGAGCAGTTCTTC. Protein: CASSLGQYNEQFF.

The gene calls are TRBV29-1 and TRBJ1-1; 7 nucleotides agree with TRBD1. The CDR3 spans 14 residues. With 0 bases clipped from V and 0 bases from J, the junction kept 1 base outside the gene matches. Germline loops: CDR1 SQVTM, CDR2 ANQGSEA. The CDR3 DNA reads TGCAGCGTTGAAGACGACAGGGTGAACACTGAAGCTTTCTTT. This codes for CSVEDDRVNTEAFF.

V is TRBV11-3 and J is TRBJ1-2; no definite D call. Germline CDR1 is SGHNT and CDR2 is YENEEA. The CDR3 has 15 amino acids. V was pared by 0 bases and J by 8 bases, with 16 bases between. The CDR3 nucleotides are TGTGCCAGCAGCTTAGATGGTGCCAGAGATAGGGGCTACACCTTC. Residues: CASSLDGARDRGYTF.

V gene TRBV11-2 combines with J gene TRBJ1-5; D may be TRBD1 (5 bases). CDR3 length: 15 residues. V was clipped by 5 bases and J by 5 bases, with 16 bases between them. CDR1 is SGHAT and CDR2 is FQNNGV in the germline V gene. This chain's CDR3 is CASSRGPASDQPQHF. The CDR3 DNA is TGTGCCAGCAGCCGGGGCCCCGCTTCAGATCAGCCCCAGCATTTT.